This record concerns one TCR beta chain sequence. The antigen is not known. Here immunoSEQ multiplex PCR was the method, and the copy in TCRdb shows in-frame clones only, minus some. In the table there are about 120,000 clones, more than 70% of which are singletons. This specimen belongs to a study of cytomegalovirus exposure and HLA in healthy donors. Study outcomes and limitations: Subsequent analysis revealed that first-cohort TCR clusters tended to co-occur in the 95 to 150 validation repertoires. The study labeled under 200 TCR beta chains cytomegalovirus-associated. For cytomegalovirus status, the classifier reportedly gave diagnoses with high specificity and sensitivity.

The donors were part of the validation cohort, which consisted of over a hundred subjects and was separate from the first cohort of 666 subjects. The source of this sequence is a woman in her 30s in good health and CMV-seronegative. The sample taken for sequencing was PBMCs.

CDR3 sequence (DNA): TGTGCCAGCAGCTTAGCGTCAGACTCTGGAAACACCATATATTTT. It is translated as CASSLASDSGNTIYF. V and J are TRBV7-8 and TRBJ1-3, with D hard to call. The CDR3 length is 15 residues. The germline CDR1 and CDR2 sequences are SGHVS and FQNEAQ. Trimming left V 0 bases short and J 0 bases short, with 6 bases between.